These 19 T cell receptor beta chains originate from one sample sequenced in a study of CD8+ T cells in alopecia areata. Sorting of pooled cutaneous lymph node cells used CD4, CD8alpha, NKG2D, NKG2ACE and other markers. Extracted RNA was reverse transcribed into cDNA, the sequencing template. The table came from immunoSEQ multiplex PCR; TCRdb's copy has only in-frame clones and leaves some out. The sample contains about 270,000 clones, none occurring once; roughly 1.2% lies in the top ten. Sequenced material: CD4+ T cells sorted from a lymph node. Receptor source: a C3H/HeJ mouse with alopecia areata. The strain bears MHC haplotype H2-k.

In regard to this clone: Each gene name is a mouse one. CDR3 DNA (partial): TGTGCTAGCAGTAGACCAGGGGGCACA. Translation gives CASSRPGGT. The CDR3 as a whole reads CASSRPGGTEVFF. The chain has TRBV17 and TRBJ1-1, with 7 nucleotides matching TRBD1. The sequenced fragment ends 4 residues before the CDR3 boundary, so the rest is inferred from the germline J gene. The V segment lost 2 bases and the J segment 4 bases; nucleotides outside the gene matches: 1. This CDR3 spans 13 amino acids. Germline CDR1 reads MNHDT; CDR2 reads YYDKIL.

This clone was observed a few times. This may stem from a read error, because a much larger clone lies one nucleotide away. Mouse gene names apply. Different DNA sequences within this sample yield the same CDR3. The sequenced part of the CDR3 DNA is TGCACCTGCAGTGCAGAGACAACGAGTCAAAAC. Its protein product is CTCSAETTSQN. From start to end, the CDR3 is CTCSAETTSQNTLYF. This chain joins TRBV1 and TRBJ2-4; D gene uncertain. The DNA ends 4 residues before the CDR3 does, and the rest of the CDR3 is filled in from the germline J gene. Germline assignment: CDR1 NSQYPW and CDR2 LRSPGD (reference sequence). The ends were cut back, 0 bases at V and 0 bases at J, with 7 bases in the middle. CDR3 length equals 15 residues.

This clone was recorded a few times. Germline and genes here are mouse. The DNA ends 4 residues before the CDR3 does, and the rest of the CDR3 is filled in from the germline J gene. Other DNA sequences in the sample encode the same CDR3. The V gene is TRBV13-1, the J gene TRBJ2-1; 8 nucleotides agree with TRBD2. The germline V gene encodes CDR1 NSHNY and CDR2 SYGAGN. This CDR3 spans 14 amino acids. Trimming removed 1 base from V and 4 bases from J; junction bases left unmatched: 1. The CDR3 reads CASSDPGGYAEQFF. The DNA read from the CDR3 is TGTGCCAGCAGTGATCCTGGGGGGTATGCT.

Remarks on this clone: Gene names denote mouse genes. The read halts 4 residues ahead of the CDR3 end, with the missing end drawn from the germline J gene. The V gene is TRBV16, the J gene TRBJ2-3; possible D gene TRBD1, 5 bases. The CDR3 runs 17 residues. Between the trimmed V and J ends, which lost 1 base and 3 bases, there was a span of 17 bases. CDR1 and CDR2 (germline): SGHSA, FRNQAP. Incomplete CDR3 DNA: TGTGCAAGCAGCTTAGGCGGGAGGGGTGAGAGGGCAGAA. This gives the protein CASSLGGRGERAE. The full CDR3 reads CASSLGGRGERAETLYF.

This clone was counted ten times or more. Germline and genes here are mouse. CDR3 DNA (partial): TGTGCCAGCTCACTGACAGGGGCC. Translating gives CASSLTGA. The entire CDR3 protein reads CASSLTGADYTF. J is TRBJ1-2 and V is TRBV12-1, with 8 bases identical to TRBD1. The read ends 4 residues shy of where the CDR3 ends; the end is completed using the germline J gene. Looked up from germline, CDR1 is SGHSN and CDR2 is HYEKVE. The CDR3 runs to 12 residues.

In its sample, this clone was seen a few times. The gene names here belong to mouse. The CDR3 is cut off 3 residues early in the read; its end comes from the germline J gene. The chain has TRBV14 and TRBJ1-6, with TRBD1 matching 7 bases. TRBJ1-6 is an ORF; its function is uncertain. Germline CDR1 SGHDT, CDR2 FRDEAV. The V and J ends lost 1 base and 2 bases, in that order; junction bases with no gene match: 3. The length of the CDR3 is 16 residues. The sequenced part of the CDR3 DNA is TGTGCCAGCAGTTTCGGAGGGGGCACCTATAATTCGCCC. It encodes CASSFGGGTYNSP. The CDR3, in full, reads CASSFGGGTYNSPLYF.

This clone occurred a few times. The genes and germline here are from mouse. The read halts 4 residues ahead of the CDR3 end, with the missing end drawn from the germline J gene. J is TRBJ2-4 and V is TRBV19; perhaps TRBD1 as D (5 bases). The CDR3 sequence is 12 residues long. Per the germline V gene, CDR1 is FNHDT and CDR2 is SITEND (reference sequence). The V end lost 5 bases, the J end lost 1 base, and 5 bases lay between the germline ends. The CDR3 loop reads CASRQGQNTLYF. Partial CDR3 DNA: TGTGCCAGCAGACAGGGTCAAAAC.

This clone was detected only a few times. The listed genes are named as in mouse. CDR3 bases read: TGTGCCAGCATCCGACAAAACACCGGG. Protein product: CASIRQNTG. The full-length CDR3 reads as CASIRQNTGQLYF. The chain couples TRBV19 to TRBJ2-2; D ambiguous. Coverage ceases 4 residues before the CDR3 finishes, and the germline J gene fills in the end. The germline V gene encodes CDR1 FNHDT and CDR2 SITEND (reference sequence). Trimming pared 6 bases from V and 1 base from J, leaving 7 bases between. CDR3 length: 13 amino acids. Full variable domain (rest looked up from reference TRBV19 and TRBJ2-2): GGIITQTPKFLIGQEGQKLTLKCQQNFNHDTMYWYRQDSGKGLRLIYYSITENDLQKGDLSEGYDASREKKSSFSLTVTSAQKNEMAVFLCASIRQNTGQLYFGEGSKLTVL.

As regards this clone: Gene names are the mouse ones. The CDR3 end falls 4 residues outside the read, so it is completed with the germline J gene. V gene TRBV5 combines with J gene TRBJ2-2; weak D call: TRBD1 (5 bases). Trimming took 0 bases from V and 0 from J, leaving 8 bases between them. CDR3 length equals 16 residues. Germline V gene data show CDR1 as LGHNA and CDR2 as YNLKQL (reference sequence). CDR3 amino acids: CASSQERGSNTGQLYF. The part of the CDR3 DNA that was read is TGTGCCAGCAGCCAAGAAAGGGGATCAAACACCGGG.

With regard to this clone: Mouse gene names apply. CDR3 DNA (partial): TGTGCCAGCAGTGATATCAGCCAAGAC. The encoded protein is CASSDISQD. The CDR3 in its entirety is CASSDISQDTQYF. The genes are TRBV13-3 and TRBJ2-5; D ambiguous. The read finishes 4 residues shy of the CDR3 end, and the germline J gene is used to complete it. Germline values: CDR1 NNHDY, CDR2 SYVADS. The CDR3 loop spans 13 amino acids. Deletions cut 1 base from V and 2 bases from J, with 5 bases between.

Notes on this clone: Genes here carry mouse names. The sequenced fragment ends 4 residues before the CDR3 boundary, so the rest is inferred from the germline J gene. This chain connects TRBV13-1 to TRBJ2-2; D is perhaps TRBD1 (6 bases). Germline assignment: CDR1 NSHNY and CDR2 SYGAGN. Trimming removed 3 bases from V and 3 bases from J, with 9 bases in between. There are 14 residues in the CDR3. CDR3 DNA (partial): TGTGCCAGCAGTGTCAGGGGTGACACCGGG. This sequence encodes CASSVRGDTG. The full CDR3 sequence reads CASSVRGDTGQLYF.

A word on this clone: Mouse gene names and germline throughout. The read falls 4 residues short of the CDR3 end, and the missing part is taken from the germline J gene. The same CDR3 arises from other DNA sequences in this sample as well. The V call is TRBV13-2, the J call TRBJ2-1, with TRBD2 matching over 13 bases. The CDR3 sequence is 14 residues long. Germline CDR1 reads NNHNN; CDR2 reads SYGAGS (reference sequence). CDR3 DNA (partial): TGTGCCAGCGGAGGACTGGGGGGGCTGGCT. Its translation: CASGGLGGLA. The entire CDR3 sequence reads CASGGLGGLAEQFF.

The sample holds a few counts of this clone. These gene names are mouse names. The CDR3 end falls 4 residues outside the read, so it is completed with the germline J gene. Other DNA sequences of this sample code for an identical CDR3. The gene calls are TRBV19 and TRBJ1-1; 8 nucleotides match TRBD1. Germline assignment: CDR1 FNHDT and CDR2 SITEND (reference sequence). The CDR3 consists of 15 residues. V lost 2 bases and J lost 0; bases outside the gene matches: 3. The sequenced part of the CDR3 DNA is TGTGCCAGCAGTATTCAGGGGGCCTCAAACACA. It is translated as CASSIQGASNT. The CDR3 in its entirety is CASSIQGASNTEVFF.

This clone was detected only a few times. Gene names and germline refer to mouse. The observed sequence ends 4 residues before the CDR3 terminus, with the missing tail filled in from the germline J gene. The rearrangement links TRBV19 to TRBJ1-2; 9 bases line up with TRBD1. The CDR3 sequence is 13 residues long. CDR1 FNHDT and CDR2 SITEND come from the germline V gene (reference sequence). CDR3 amino acids: CASSRPGQGDYTF. CDR3 bases read: TGTGCCAGCAGTCGTCCGGGACAGGGC.

For this clone: Genes and germline are mouse. The same CDR3 also results from other DNA sequences found in this sample. CDR3 sequence: CAWSLRQGDTGQLYF. CDR3 DNA (partial): TGTGCCTGGAGTCTGAGGCAGGGGGACACCGGG. V is TRBV31 and J is TRBJ2-2, with 7 bases aligning to TRBD1. The read stops 4 residues short of the end of the CDR3; the missing end is completed from the germline J gene. The CDR3 sequence is 15 residues long. Trimming at V came to 0 bases and at J to 3 bases, leaving 4 bases not matched to a gene. Germline lookup yields CDR1 GKSSPN and CDR2 SITVG. Drawing the rest from reference TRBV31 and TRBJ2-2, the complete variable domain is AQTIHQWPVAEIKAVGSPLSLGCTIKGKSSPNLYWYWQATGGTLQQLFYSITVGQVESVVQLNLSASRPKDDQFILSTEKLLLSHSGFYLCAWSLRQGDTGQLYFGEGSKLTVL.

This clone showed up just a few times. All gene names here are mouse names. The missing CDR3 end, 4 residues past where the read stops, is filled in from the germline J gene. The sample carries other DNA sequences with the same CDR3. The chain carries TRBV1 and TRBJ2-3; 11 nucleotides match TRBD1. CDR3 length: 15 amino acids. CDR1 and CDR2 (germline): NSQYPW, LRSPGD (reference sequence). V was pared by 1 base and J by 4 bases, with 1 base of the junction left unmatched. CDR3 bases read: TGCACCTGCAGTGCAGGGACAGGGGGCACAGAA. The encoded protein is CTCSAGTGGTE. The complete CDR3 reads CTCSAGTGGTETLYF.

As to this clone: Germline and genes: mouse. The CDR3 extends 4 residues past the end of the read, so its final part is completed from the germline J gene. In the same sample, other DNA sequences code for this CDR3. The chain joins TRBV31 to TRBJ1-2; D remains ambiguous. This CDR3 region has 11 residues. Germline lookup yields CDR1 GKSSPN and CDR2 SITVG. Trimming took off 3 bases at V and 1 base at J, with 3 bases between the two ends. Incomplete CDR3 DNA: TGTGCCTGGAGCCAAAACTCC. Residues: CAWSQNS. The full CDR3 protein reads CAWSQNSDYTF.

Worth noting for this clone: Germline and genes here are mouse. The missing CDR3 end, 4 residues past where the read stops, is filled in from the germline J gene. This chain connects TRBV5 to TRBJ2-5, with D possibly being TRBD1 (6 bases). Germline lookup yields CDR1 LGHNA and CDR2 YNLKQL (reference sequence). CDR3 length: 14 amino acids. Between the trimmed V and J ends, which lost 6 bases and 2 bases, there was a span of 12 bases. CDR3 in amino acids: CASSLTGFQDTQYF. CDR3 DNA, as far as it was read: TGTGCCAGCAGTCTCACAGGGTTCCAAGAC.

Details on this clone: The germline and genes are mouse ones. The read is 4 residues too short to cover the CDR3 end, so that end is filled in from the germline J gene. This chain links TRBV13-3 with TRBJ1-2, with a weak D call TRBD1 (6 bases). The germline V gene encodes CDR1 NNHDY and CDR2 SYVADS. The CDR3 consists of 13 residues. V lost 3 bases, J lost 2 bases, and 8 bases lay in between. The CDR3 DNA, read in part, is TGTGCCAGCAGTGGCAGGGGCAACTCC. The encoded protein is CASSGRGNS. The CDR3, in full, reads CASSGRGNSDYTF.